The 3 T cell receptor beta chains below were found in one sample sequenced in a study of cytomegalovirus exposure and HLA in healthy donors. The protocol was immunoSEQ multiplex PCR, while the TCRdb copy is restricted to in-frame clones and leaves out a portion. The sample shows 97,000 or so clones, over 75% of them seen only once. The specimen sequenced was PBMCs. These receptors were collected from a man younger than 30 in good health and CMV-seropositive.

The V call is TRBV28, the J call TRBJ1-2; D unresolved. This CDR3 has 14 amino acids. Trimming shortened V by 4 bases and J by 2 bases, and 11 bases separated the two germline ends. CDR1 is MDHEN, CDR2 SYDVKM, per germline. The CDR3 sequence: CASSSSPLNYGYTF. CDR3 DNA sequence: TGTGCCAGCAGTTCATCTCCACTGAACTATGGCTACACCTTC.

On this clone: At one end the junction does not follow the germline gene, possibly because of a read error. The chain recombines TRBV7-9 with TRBJ1-6; TRBD1 aligns across 7 bases. CDR1 and CDR2 from the germline V gene are SEHNR and FQNEAQ (reference sequence). CDR3 length: 17 residues. The DNA of the CDR3 is TGTGCCAGCAACTTACAGGGGAATTCCCCGATTAATTCACCCCTCCACTTT. Amino acids: CASNLQGNSPINSPLHF.

The chain is built from TRBV7-2 and TRBJ2-7, with D uncertain. Germline V CDR1 and CDR2: SGHTA, FQGNSA. With 1 base removed from V and 3 bases from J, the gap between germline ends came to 13 bases. This CDR3 has 15 residues. The CDR3 DNA is TGTGCCAGCAGCTTAGTCCTGGGCGCAAGCTACGAGCAGTACTTC. Protein: CASSLVLGASYEQYF.